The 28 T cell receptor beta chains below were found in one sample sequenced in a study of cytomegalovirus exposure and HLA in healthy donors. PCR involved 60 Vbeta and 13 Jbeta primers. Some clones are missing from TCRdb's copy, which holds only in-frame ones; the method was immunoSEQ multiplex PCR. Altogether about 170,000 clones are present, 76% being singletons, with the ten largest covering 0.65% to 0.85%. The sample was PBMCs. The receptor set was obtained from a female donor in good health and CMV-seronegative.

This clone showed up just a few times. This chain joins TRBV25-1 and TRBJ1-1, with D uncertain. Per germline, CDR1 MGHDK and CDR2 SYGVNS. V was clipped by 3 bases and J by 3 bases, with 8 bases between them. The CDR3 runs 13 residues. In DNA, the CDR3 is TGTGCCAGCAGTGATGCCCTATACACTGAAGCTTTCTTT. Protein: CASSDALYTEAFF.

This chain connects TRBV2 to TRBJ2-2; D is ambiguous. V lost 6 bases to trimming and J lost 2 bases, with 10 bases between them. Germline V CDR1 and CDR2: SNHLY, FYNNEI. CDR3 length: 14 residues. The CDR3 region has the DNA TGTGCCAGCAGGGGCTACTCTAACACCGGGGAGCTGTTTTTT. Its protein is CASRGYSNTGELFF.

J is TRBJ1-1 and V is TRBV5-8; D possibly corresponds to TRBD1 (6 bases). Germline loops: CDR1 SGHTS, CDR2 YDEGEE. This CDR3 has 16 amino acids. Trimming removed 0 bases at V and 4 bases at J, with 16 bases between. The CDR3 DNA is TGTGCCAGCAGCTTGGTTTCTCATCAGGGGAGCACTGAAGCTTTCTTT. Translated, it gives CASSLVSHQGSTEAFF.

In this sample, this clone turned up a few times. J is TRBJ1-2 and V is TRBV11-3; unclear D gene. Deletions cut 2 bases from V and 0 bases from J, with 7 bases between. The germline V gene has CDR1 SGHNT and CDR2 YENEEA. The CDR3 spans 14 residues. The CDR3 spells CASSLNIANYGYTF. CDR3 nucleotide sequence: TGTGCCAGCAGCTTAAACATCGCTAACTATGGCTACACCTTC.

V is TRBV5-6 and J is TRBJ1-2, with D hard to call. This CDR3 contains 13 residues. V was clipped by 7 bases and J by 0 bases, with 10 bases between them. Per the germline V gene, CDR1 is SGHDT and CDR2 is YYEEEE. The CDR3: CASQSQTNYGYTF. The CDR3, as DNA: TGTGCCAGCCAGTCCCAAACTAACTATGGCTACACCTTC. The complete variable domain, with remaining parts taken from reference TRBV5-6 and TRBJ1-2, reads DAGVTQSPTHLIKTRGQQVTLRCSPKSGHDTVSWYQQALGQGPQFIFQYYEEEERQRGNFPDRFSGHQFPNYSSELNVNALLLGDSALYLCASQSQTNYGYTFGSGTRLTVV.

The CDR3 is CSVRQGVDEQYF. The CDR3 region has the DNA TGCAGCGTACGACAGGGGGTGGACGAGCAGTACTTC. The chain carries TRBV29-1 and TRBJ2-7; 9 bases agree with TRBD1. Germline trimming cut 6 bases from V and 5 bases from J; bases unmatched to any gene: 5. Germline V gene data show CDR1 as SQVTM and CDR2 as ANQGSEA. The CDR3 runs to 12 residues.

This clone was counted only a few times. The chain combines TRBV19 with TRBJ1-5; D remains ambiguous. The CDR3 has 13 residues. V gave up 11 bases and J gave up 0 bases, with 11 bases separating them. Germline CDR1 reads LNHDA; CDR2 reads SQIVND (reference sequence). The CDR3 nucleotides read TGTGCCTCTACACAGAATAGCAATCAGCCCCAGCATTTT. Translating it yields CASTQNSNQPQHF.

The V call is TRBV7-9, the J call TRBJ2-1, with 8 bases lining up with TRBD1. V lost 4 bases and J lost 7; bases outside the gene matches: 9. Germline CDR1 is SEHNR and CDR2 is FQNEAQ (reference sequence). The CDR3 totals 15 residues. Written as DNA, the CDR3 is TGTGCCAGCAGCTCTCCGCCTACAGGGGGGAATGAGCAGTTCTTC. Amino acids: CASSSPPTGGNEQFF.

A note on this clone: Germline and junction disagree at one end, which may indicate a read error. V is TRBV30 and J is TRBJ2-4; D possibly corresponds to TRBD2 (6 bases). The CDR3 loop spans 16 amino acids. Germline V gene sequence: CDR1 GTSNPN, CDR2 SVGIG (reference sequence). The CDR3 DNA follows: TGTGCCTGGAGCCGGTCGGGGGACGTTGTCAAAAACAGTCAGTACTTC. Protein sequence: CAWSRSGDVVKNSQYF.

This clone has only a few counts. CDR3 in DNA: TGCGCCAGCAGCAGGACTAGCGGAAACACCGGGGAGCTGTTTTTT. Translating gives CASSRTSGNTGELFF. The genes are TRBV5-1 and TRBJ2-2; 10 bases align to TRBD2. J lost 2 bases, V lost 4 bases, and 2 bases had no gene match. The CDR3 is made up of 15 amino acids. Germline CDR1 and CDR2: SGHRS and YFSETQ.

CDR3 in amino acids: CASSSAGGANYGYTF. In DNA form, the CDR3 reads TGTGCCAGCAGCTCGGCGGGGGGCGCGAACTATGGCTACACCTTC. V is TRBV5-4 and J is TRBJ1-2; D perhaps matches TRBD1 (6 bases). The CDR3 covers 15 residues. Per germline, CDR1 SGHNT and CDR2 YYREEE (reference sequence). Trimming shortened V by 3 bases and J by 2 bases, and 14 bases separated the two germline ends.

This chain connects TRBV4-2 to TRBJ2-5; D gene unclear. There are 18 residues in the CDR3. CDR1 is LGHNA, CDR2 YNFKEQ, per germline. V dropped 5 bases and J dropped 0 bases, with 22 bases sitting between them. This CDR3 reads CASSKVAQTPTNQETQYF. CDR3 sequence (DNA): TGTGCCAGCAGCAAAGTAGCTCAAACACCCACAAACCAAGAGACCCAGTACTTC.

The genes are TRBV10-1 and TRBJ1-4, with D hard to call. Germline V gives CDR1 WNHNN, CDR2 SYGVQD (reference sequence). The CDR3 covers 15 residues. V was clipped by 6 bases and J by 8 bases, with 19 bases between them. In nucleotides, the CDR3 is TGCGCCAGCAGCGAGCCCCGGCCGCGGGGAGAAAAACTGTTTTTT. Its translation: CASSEPRPRGEKLFF.

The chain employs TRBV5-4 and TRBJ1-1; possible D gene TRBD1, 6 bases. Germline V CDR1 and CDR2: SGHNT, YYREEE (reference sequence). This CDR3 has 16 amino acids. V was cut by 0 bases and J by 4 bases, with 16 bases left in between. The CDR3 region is CASSLAYGRGGTEAFF. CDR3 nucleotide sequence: TGTGCCAGCAGCTTGGCCTACGGGCGAGGGGGCACTGAAGCTTTCTTT.

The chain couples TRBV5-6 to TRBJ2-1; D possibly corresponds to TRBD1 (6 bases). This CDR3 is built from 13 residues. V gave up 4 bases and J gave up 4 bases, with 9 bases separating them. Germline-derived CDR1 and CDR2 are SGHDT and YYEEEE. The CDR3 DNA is TGTGCCAGCAGCCTAAGGGGGTACAATGAGCAGTTCTTC. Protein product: CASSLRGYNEQFF.

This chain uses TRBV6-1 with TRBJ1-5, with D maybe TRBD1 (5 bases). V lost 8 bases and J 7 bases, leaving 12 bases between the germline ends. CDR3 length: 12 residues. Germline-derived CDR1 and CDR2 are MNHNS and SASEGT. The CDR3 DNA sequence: TGTGCCAGCGAGGAGGGGTACCAGCCCCAGCATTTT. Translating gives CASEEGYQPQHF.

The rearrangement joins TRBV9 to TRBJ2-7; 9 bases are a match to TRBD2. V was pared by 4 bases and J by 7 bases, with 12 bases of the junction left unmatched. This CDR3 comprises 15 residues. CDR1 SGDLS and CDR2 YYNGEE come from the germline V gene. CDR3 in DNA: TGTGCCAGCAGCTCCCGTGCGGGAGGGCCGGGTGAGCAGTACTTC. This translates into CASSSRAGGPGEQYF.

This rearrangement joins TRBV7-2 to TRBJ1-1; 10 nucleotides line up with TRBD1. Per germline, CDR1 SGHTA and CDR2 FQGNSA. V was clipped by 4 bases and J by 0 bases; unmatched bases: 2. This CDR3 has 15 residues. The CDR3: CASSWTGGMNTEAFF. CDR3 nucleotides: TGTGCCAGCAGCTGGACAGGGGGAATGAACACTGAAGCTTTCTTT. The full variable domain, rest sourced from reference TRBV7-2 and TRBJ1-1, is GAGVSQSPSNKVTEKGKDVELRCDPISGHTALYWYRQSLGQGLEFLIYFQGNSAPDKSGLPSDRFSAERTGGSVSTLTIQRTQQEDSAVYLCASSWTGGMNTEAFFGQGTRLTVV.

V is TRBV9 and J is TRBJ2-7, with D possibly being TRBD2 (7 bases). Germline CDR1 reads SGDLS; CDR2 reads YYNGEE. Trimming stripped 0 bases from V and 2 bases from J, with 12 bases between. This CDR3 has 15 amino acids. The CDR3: CASSVGPGGPYEQYF. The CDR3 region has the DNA TGTGCCAGCAGCGTAGGCCCCGGGGGGCCCTACGAGCAGTACTTC.

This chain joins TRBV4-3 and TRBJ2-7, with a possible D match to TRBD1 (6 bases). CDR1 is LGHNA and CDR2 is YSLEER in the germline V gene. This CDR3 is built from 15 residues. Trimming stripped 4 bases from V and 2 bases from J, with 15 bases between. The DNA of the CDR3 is TGCGCCAGCAGCCCTTCCGACAGGACCCCCTACGAGCAGTACTTC. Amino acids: CASSPSDRTPYEQYF.

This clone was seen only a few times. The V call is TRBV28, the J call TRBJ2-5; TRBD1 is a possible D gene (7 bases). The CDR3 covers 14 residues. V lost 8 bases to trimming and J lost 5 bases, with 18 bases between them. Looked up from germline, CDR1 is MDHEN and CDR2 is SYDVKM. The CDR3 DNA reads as TGTGCCAGCTCCCAGGGGGGTCGTGAGGAGACCCAGTACTTC. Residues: CASSQGGREETQYF.

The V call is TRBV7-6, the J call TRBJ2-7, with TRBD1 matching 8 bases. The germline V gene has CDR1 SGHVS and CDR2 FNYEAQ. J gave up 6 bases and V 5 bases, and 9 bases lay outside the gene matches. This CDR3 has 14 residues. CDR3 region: CASSQSGTGLEQYF. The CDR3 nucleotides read TGTGCCAGCAGCCAATCCGGGACAGGACTCGAGCAGTACTTC.

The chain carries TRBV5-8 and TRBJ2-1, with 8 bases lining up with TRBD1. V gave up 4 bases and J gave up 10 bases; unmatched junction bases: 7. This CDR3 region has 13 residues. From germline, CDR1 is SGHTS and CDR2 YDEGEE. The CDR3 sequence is CASSTGQGGEQFF. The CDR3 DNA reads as TGTGCCAGCAGCACAGGACAGGGCGGGGAGCAGTTCTTC.

CDR3 protein: CASSEAGAGYEQYF. For the CDR3, the DNA is TGTGCCAGTAGTGAAGCGGGAGCTGGCTACGAGCAGTACTTC. The chain combines TRBV19 with TRBJ2-7; 8 bases map to TRBD2. The V segment lost 5 bases and the J segment 3 bases; nucleotides outside the gene matches: 6. CDR1 and CDR2 (germline): LNHDA, SQIVND (reference sequence). The CDR3 is made up of 14 amino acids.

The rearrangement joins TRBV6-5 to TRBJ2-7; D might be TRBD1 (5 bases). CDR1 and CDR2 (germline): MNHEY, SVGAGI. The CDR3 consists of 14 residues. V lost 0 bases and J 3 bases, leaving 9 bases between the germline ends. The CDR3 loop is CASSYSRRGYEQYF. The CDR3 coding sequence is TGTGCCAGCAGTTACTCCCGAAGGGGCTACGAGCAGTACTTC.

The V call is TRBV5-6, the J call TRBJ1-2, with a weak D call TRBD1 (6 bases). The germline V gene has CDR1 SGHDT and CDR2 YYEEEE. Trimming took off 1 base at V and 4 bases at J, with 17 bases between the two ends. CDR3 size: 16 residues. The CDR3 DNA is TGTGCCAGCAGCTTGAGAACAGGGATGTCCGGCTATGGCTACACCTTC. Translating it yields CASSLRTGMSGYGYTF.

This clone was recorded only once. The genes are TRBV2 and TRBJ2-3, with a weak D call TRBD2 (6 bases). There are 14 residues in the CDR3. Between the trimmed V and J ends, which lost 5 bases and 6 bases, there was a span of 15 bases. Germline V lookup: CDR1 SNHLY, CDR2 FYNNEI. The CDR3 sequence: CASSTGLTKDTQYF. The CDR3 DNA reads TGTGCCAGCAGTACGGGACTCACAAAGGATACGCAGTATTTT.

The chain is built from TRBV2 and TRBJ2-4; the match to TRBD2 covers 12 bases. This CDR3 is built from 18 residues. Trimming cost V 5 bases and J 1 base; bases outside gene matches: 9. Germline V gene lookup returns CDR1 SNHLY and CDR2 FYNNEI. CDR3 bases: TGTGCCAGCAGTTTACGACTAGCGGGAGACTCTGCCAAAAACATTCAGTACTTC. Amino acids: CASSLRLAGDSAKNIQYF.